This TCR beta chain stems from a study of shared clonotypes between healthy human individuals. The study, taken as a whole, reports: A limitation of the genetic and exposure-history diversity represented arose from few donors.

V was cut by 2 bases and J by 1 base, with 14 bases left in between. This CDR3 is built from 16 residues. CDR1 is MNHEY and CDR2 is SVGAGI in the germline V gene. Each replicate PCR on the sorted subsets used about 0.2 ug DNA (around 31,000 T cell genomes). Assay used: immunoSEQ multiplex PCR; TCRdb lists only in-frame clones, some missing. Among about 700,000 clones listed, about 91% were seen once. Naivety among CD8 cells was defined by CD45RO negativity and positive CCR7 selection, thereby excluding terminally differentiated effector memory CD45RA+ cells. On this clone itself: Its antigen is currently unknown.

The receptor was derived from a man aged 25 to 40 in good health. The sequencing sample was made of naive CD8+ T cells sorted from blood. This chain uses TRBV6-5 with TRBJ1-1, with D possibly being TRBD1 (5 bases). The CDR3 DNA follows: TGTGCCAGCAGTTACGGGTATGGGGACCAGAACACTGAAGCTTTCTTT. The encoded protein is CASSYGYGDQNTEAFF.